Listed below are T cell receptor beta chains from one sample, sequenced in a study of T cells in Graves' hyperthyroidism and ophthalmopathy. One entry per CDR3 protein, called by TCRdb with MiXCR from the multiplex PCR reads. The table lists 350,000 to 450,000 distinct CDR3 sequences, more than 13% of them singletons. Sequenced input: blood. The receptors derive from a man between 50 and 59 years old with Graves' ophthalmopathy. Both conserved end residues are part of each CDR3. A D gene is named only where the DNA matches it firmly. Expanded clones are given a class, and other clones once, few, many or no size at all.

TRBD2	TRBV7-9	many	CASSPGAGGHQETQYF
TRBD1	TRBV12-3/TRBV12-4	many	CASSSPSTTGDQPQHF
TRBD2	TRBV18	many	CASSREGLGEQYF
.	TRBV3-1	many	CASSQVAGSIAGNTIYF
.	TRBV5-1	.	CASSWIPGMNTEAFF
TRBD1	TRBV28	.	CASSYRDRGYNEQFF
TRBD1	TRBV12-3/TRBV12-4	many	CASSADRSTEAFF
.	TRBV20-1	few	CSARIGVSEQYF
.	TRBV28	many	CASSLSGIAGYGYTF
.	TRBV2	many	CASTADGAAYGYTF
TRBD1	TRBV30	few	CAWETGGATEAFF
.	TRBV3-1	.	CASSRGDLETPNTGELFF
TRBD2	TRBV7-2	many	CASSLAAGGVYEQYF
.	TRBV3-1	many	CASSPSSFQTPYFNYGYTF
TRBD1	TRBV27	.	CASRHYPDRGKTQYF
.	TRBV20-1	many	CSARVAKGSSTDTQYF
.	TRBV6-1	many	CASRAAGSYEQYF
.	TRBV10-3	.	CATQPRGATNYGYTF
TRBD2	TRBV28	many	CASTPQRGYTDTQYF
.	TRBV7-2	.	CASSYSLSYEQYF
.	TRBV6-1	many	CASGGNYGYTF
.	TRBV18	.	CASSPPISQETQYF
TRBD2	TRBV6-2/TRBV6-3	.	CATARTSGRAGHNEQFF
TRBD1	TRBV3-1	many	CASSRGTGGGNTIYF
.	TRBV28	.	CASRTRHNEQFF
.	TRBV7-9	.	CASSYSRGSSGANVLTF
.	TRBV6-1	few	CASSLTTGGSEKLFF
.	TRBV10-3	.	CAISESETSNEQFF
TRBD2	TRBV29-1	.	CSVVRDYGYNEQFF
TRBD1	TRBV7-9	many	CASSPGGIGELFF
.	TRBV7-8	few	CASSLVRRVTQETQYF
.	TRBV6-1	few	CASISRSGANVLTF
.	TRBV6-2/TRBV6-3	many	CASSYSLAPHSYEQYF
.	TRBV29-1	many	CSVLRATGTEAFF
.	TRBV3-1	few	CASSQEPASNEKLFF
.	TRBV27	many	CASSRPSGYNTEAFF
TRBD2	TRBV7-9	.	CASSFGGSLNEQYF
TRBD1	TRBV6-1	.	CASSVGQGGYEEYF
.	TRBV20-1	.	CSARRDQSLNEQFF
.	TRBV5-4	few	CASSSISSSGDTQYF
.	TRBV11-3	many	CASSLDSYSPLHF
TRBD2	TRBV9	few	CASSVATAGVERTQYF
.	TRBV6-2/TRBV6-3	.	CASSWDTSGSDEQYF
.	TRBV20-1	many	CSARDLRRQETQYF
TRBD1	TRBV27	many	CASRDPGQGSGETQYF
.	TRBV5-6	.	CASSFPELGNTIYF
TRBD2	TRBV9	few	CASSLRLAGDTGELFF
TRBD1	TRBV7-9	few	CASLRGTGPPLGELFF
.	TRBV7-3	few	CASSLLGADTQYF
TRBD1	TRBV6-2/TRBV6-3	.	CASSPGQVLDEKLFF
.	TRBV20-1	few	CSARIGIDTGELFF
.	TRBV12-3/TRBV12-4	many	CASPVSESEAFF